Below, 32 T cell receptor beta chains from the same sample are listed, as sequenced in a study of T-cell reconstitution after alpha-beta-depleted transplantation in children. The authors prepared the TCRbeta library with unique molecular identifiers. TCRdb re-called the PCR reads with MiXCR, one entry per CDR3 protein. The repertoire consists of around 420,000 distinct CDR3 sequences, with around 15% occurring once and the leading ten covering around 30%. This material consisted of PBMCs, mostly from graft donor cells, taken 360 days after TCRalphabeta/CD19-depleted stem cell transplant. All receptors come from a boy in the first two years of life who had a stem cell transplant for Wiskott-Aldrich syndrome, so the T cells may come from the graft donor.

This clonotype was seen a few times. The chain employs TRBV7-2 and TRBJ2-4; D is possibly TRBD2 (6 bases). The CDR3 has 16 amino acids. V lost 1 base and J lost 0, with 10 bases in between. CDR1 SGHTA and CDR2 FQGNSA come from the germline V gene. CDR3 sequence: CASSLVAGLAKNIQYF. The CDR3 DNA reads TGTGCCAGCAGCTTAGTTGCGGGGCTAGCCAAAAACATTCAGTACTTC.

This clonotype was seen repeatedly, ten times or more. This chain links TRBV18 with TRBJ2-1; possible D gene TRBD2, 5 bases. Between the trimmed V and J ends, which lost 3 bases and 10 bases, there was a span of 13 bases. The CDR3 runs to 13 residues. CDR1 and CDR2 from the germline V gene are KGHSH and LQKENI. For the CDR3, the DNA is TGTGCCAGCTCACCTTACGAGGGCGGGGAGCAGTTCTTC. Amino acid sequence: CASSPYEGGEQFF.

This clonotype came up a few times. This chain joins TRBV5-1 and TRBJ2-1; D call uncertain. V was clipped by 4 bases and J by 6 bases, with 11 bases between them. The CDR3 runs to 13 residues. The germline V gene has CDR1 SGHRS and CDR2 YFSETQ. CDR3 sequence reads: CASSPVGLNEQFF. For the CDR3, the DNA is TGCGCCAGCAGCCCGGTCGGGCTCAATGAGCAGTTCTTC.

The genes are TRBV5-5 and TRBJ2-2; TRBD1 matches at 8 bases. Germline CDR1 and CDR2: SGHKS and YYEKEE (reference sequence). The junction had 10 bases not matched to a gene; V was cut back by 4 bases and J by 2 bases. This CDR3 has 17 residues. In DNA form, the CDR3 reads TGTGCCAGCAGCCCACGACAGGGGCGATTCAACACCGGGGAGCTGTTTTTT. Encoded protein: CASSPRQGRFNTGELFF.

This clonotype was seen a handful of times. This rearrangement joins TRBV7-8 to TRBJ2-2; D remains ambiguous. This CDR3 has 14 amino acids. Germline CDR1 reads SGHVS; CDR2 reads FQNEAQ. Trimming shortened V by 11 bases and J by 1 base, and 14 bases separated the two germline ends. The CDR3 protein is CAYFERENTGELFF. The DNA of the CDR3 is TGTGCCTACTTCGAGAGAGAGAACACCGGGGAGCTGTTTTTT.

This sequence joins TRBV5-1 and TRBJ1-2; D possibly corresponds to TRBD1 (6 bases). The CDR3 spans 14 residues. Germline assignment: CDR1 SGHRS and CDR2 YFSETQ. Between the trimmed V and J ends, which lost 1 base and 3 bases, there was a span of 10 bases. The CDR3 protein is CASSLKPGDYGYTF. CDR3 nucleotide sequence: TGCGCCAGCAGCTTGAAACCAGGGGACTATGGCTACACCTTC.

This clonotype was seen at least ten times. The chain has TRBV12-3 or TRBV12-4 and TRBJ2-7; 10 bases align to TRBD2. This CDR3 has 15 residues. The V and J ends lost 2 bases and 2 bases, in that order; junction bases with no gene match: 3. The CDR3 nucleotides read TGTGCCAGCAGTTTAACTAGCGGGGCAACCTACGAGCAGTACTTC. Translated: CASSLTSGATYEQYF.

This clonotype has only a few counts. The rearrangement uses TRBV4-3 and TRBJ2-3; possible D gene TRBD2, 5 bases. The CDR3 totals 17 residues. The ends were cut back, 0 bases at V and 2 bases at J, with 15 bases in the middle. Germline V gives CDR1 LGHNA, CDR2 YSLEER. The CDR3 nucleotides are TGCGCCAGCAGCCAAGATCCGGCCGGACTCAACACAGATACGCAGTATTTT. This codes for CASSQDPAGLNTDTQYF.

This clonotype was detected a few times. The rearrangement links TRBV12-3 or TRBV12-4 to TRBJ1-1; 7 bases align to TRBD1. This CDR3 is 14 amino acids long. The trim removed 5 bases at V and 8 bases at J, leaving 11 bases unmatched. The CDR3 coding sequence is TGTGCCAGCAGTCCGGCCGGGACAGTCTCGGAAGCTTTCTTT. Translating it yields CASSPAGTVSEAFF.

The rearrangement joins TRBV7-9 to TRBJ2-6; D is ambiguous. Trimming removed 3 bases at V and 0 bases at J, with 6 bases between. Looked up from germline, CDR1 is SEHNR and CDR2 is FQNEAQ (reference sequence). This CDR3 is 15 amino acids long. The CDR3 nucleotides are TGTGCCAGCAGCTTCTTCTTCTCTGGGGCCAACGTCCTGACTTTC. Its translation: CASSFFFSGANVLTF.

The chain uses TRBV4-1 and TRBJ2-3, with 14 nucleotides matching TRBD2. Germline CDR1 reads MGHRA; CDR2 reads YSYEKL. The length of the CDR3 is 17 residues. J was trimmed by 5 bases and V by 3 bases; bases with no gene match: 7. In nucleotides, the CDR3 is TGCGCCAGCAGCCATCGACTAGCGGGGGGGCGGATAGATACGCAGTATTTT. Protein product: CASSHRLAGGRIDTQYF.

This clonotype showed up just a few times. The chain links TRBV4-3 to TRBJ2-1; D gene uncertain. The CDR3 covers 13 residues. V was clipped by 0 bases and J by 8 bases, with 8 bases between them. Germline loops: CDR1 LGHNA, CDR2 YSLEER. DNA for the CDR3: TGCGCCAGCAGCCAAGATATCACGCATGAGCAGTTCTTC. It translates to CASSQDITHEQFF.

This clonotype was seen a few times. The rearrangement links TRBV2 to TRBJ2-5, with D possibly matching TRBD2 (5 bases). V lost 5 bases and J lost 5, with 18 bases in between. The germline V gene has CDR1 SNHLY and CDR2 FYNNEI. The CDR3 spans 15 residues. CDR3 amino acids: CASSKGIARGETQYF. In DNA, the CDR3 is TGTGCCAGCAGTAAAGGGATAGCCCGAGGGGAGACCCAGTACTTC.

This chain connects TRBV28 to TRBJ2-2; 7 positions match TRBD1. V dropped 4 bases and J dropped 0; count of bases not matched to a gene: 5. The CDR3 runs to 16 residues. Germline V gene sequence: CDR1 MDHEN, CDR2 SYDVKM. CDR3 nucleotide sequence: TGTGCCAGCAGTTCCCAAGACAGGGCGAACACCGGGGAGCTGTTTTTT. Its protein product is CASSSQDRANTGELFF.

This clonotype has a handful of counts. This chain joins TRBV10-3 and TRBJ2-2; 7 bases are a match to TRBD1. V was pared by 10 bases and J by 0 bases, with 5 bases of the junction left unmatched. This CDR3 region has 14 residues. The germline V gene has CDR1 ENHRY and CDR2 SYGVKD. The CDR3 region has the DNA TGTGCCACTGAGGGGGCCGCGAACACCGGGGAGCTGTTTTTT. This codes for CATEGAANTGELFF.

The rearrangement links TRBV7-2 to TRBJ2-3, with D hard to call. The CDR3 sequence is 16 residues long. Germline V lookup: CDR1 SGHTA, CDR2 FQGNSA. Trimming cost V 0 bases and J 3 bases, with 13 bases left between them. Here the CDR3 reads CASSLATPLSTDTQYF. The DNA for the CDR3 is TGTGCCAGCAGCTTAGCGACCCCCCTATCAACAGATACGCAGTATTTT.

The chain has TRBV7-9 and TRBJ2-7, with TRBD2 identical over 11 bases. CDR1 is SEHNR, CDR2 FQNEAQ, per germline (reference sequence). The CDR3 is 17 amino acids. V shed 0 bases and J 0 bases; nucleotides not matched to a gene: 4. CDR3: CASSLAPSGGSSYEQYF. CDR3 coding DNA: TGTGCCAGCAGCTTAGCTCCTAGCGGGGGGAGCTCCTACGAGCAGTACTTC.

This clonotype was observed a handful of times. This rearrangement joins TRBV6-1 to TRBJ1-1, with 7 bases lining up with TRBD1. This CDR3 has 16 residues. The germline gives CDR1 MNHNS, CDR2 SASEGT. J gave up 4 bases and V 6 bases, and 14 bases lay outside the gene matches. In DNA form, the CDR3 reads TGTGCCAGCAGCGACAGGGTGGGAGTTGGGTTCACTGAAGCTTTCTTT. Encoded protein: CASSDRVGVGFTEAFF.

This clonotype was found a few times. The J gene is TRBJ2-1, the V gene TRBV5-1; 7 bases are shared with TRBD2. The CDR3 runs to 15 residues. The ends lost 4 bases at V and 8 bases at J; junction bases unmatched: 12. Germline loops: CDR1 SGHRS, CDR2 YFSETQ. The CDR3 here is CASSPLRGRGYEQFF. The CDR3, as DNA: TGCGCCAGCAGCCCCCTGCGGGGGAGGGGATATGAGCAGTTCTTC.

This clonotype was found a few times. Its ends do not fully match the called genes, so a read error is possible. The gene calls are TRBV19 and TRBJ1-5; a possible D gene is TRBD1 (5 bases). There are 12 residues in the CDR3. CDR1 LNHDA and CDR2 SQIVND come from the germline V gene (reference sequence). CDR3 DNA sequence: TGTGCCAGTACCCTCCGACAGAATGAGGGCGTTTTT. Its translation: CASTLRQNEGVF.

This clonotype was counted between two and nine times. The CDR3 DNA reads as TGTGCCAGCAGGTCCTCGCCCATTGGGGCAGCAGGGGCCTACGAGCAGTACTTC. Translation gives CASRSSPIGAAGAYEQYF. V is TRBV12-3 or TRBV12-4 and J is TRBJ2-7; perhaps TRBD1 as D (6 bases). The length of the CDR3 is 18 residues. V was cut by 6 bases and J by 2 bases, with 26 bases left in between.

This sequence joins TRBV5-1 and TRBJ2-7; possible D gene TRBD1, 6 bases. This CDR3 region has 15 residues. Between the trimmed V and J ends, which lost 4 bases and 3 bases, there was a span of 17 bases. Per germline, CDR1 SGHRS and CDR2 YFSETQ. CDR3 DNA sequence: TGCGCCAGCAGCGCCGGGACAATAAAGAGCTACGAGCAGTACTTC. Translation: CASSAGTIKSYEQYF.

This clonotype was observed a few times. This chain joins TRBV11-1 and TRBJ2-7; 11 bases fit TRBD2. The CDR3 sequence is 18 residues long. The germline V gene has CDR1 SGHAT and CDR2 FQDESV (reference sequence). With 1 base clipped from V and 3 bases from J, the junction kept 11 bases outside the gene matches. The CDR3 spells CASSLGALAGGERYEQYF. The CDR3 DNA sequence: TGTGCCAGCAGCTTAGGGGCCCTAGCGGGAGGCGAACGCTACGAGCAGTACTTC.

The CDR3: CASSEEWDAYYGYTF. The CDR3 DNA reads as TGTGCCAGCAGTGAAGAGTGGGACGCATACTATGGCTACACCTTC. The V and J genes are TRBV2 and TRBJ1-2; D is perhaps TRBD1 (5 bases). Germline values: CDR1 SNHLY, CDR2 FYNNEI. The CDR3 contains 15 residues. Trimming shortened V by 1 base and J by 3 bases, and 12 bases separated the two germline ends.

This clonotype was observed a handful of times. The chain is built from TRBV6-2 or TRBV6-3 and TRBJ1-1, with D hard to call. Germline assignment: CDR1 MNHEY and CDR2 SVGEGT. Trimming removed 2 bases from V and 4 bases from J, with 14 bases in between. The CDR3 has 15 amino acids. CDR3 in amino acids: CASSYPKKGSTEAFF. CDR3 in DNA: TGTGCCAGCAGTTACCCAAAGAAAGGGAGCACTGAAGCTTTCTTT.

This rearrangement joins TRBV7-9 to TRBJ1-4, with D possibly matching TRBD1 (5 bases). The germline gives CDR1 SEHNR, CDR2 FQNEAQ (reference sequence). V was clipped by 4 bases and J by 8 bases, with 14 bases between them. The CDR3 length is 14 residues. The CDR3 here is CASSYGAGDEKLFF. The CDR3 DNA sequence: TGTGCCAGCAGCTACGGGGCAGGCGACGAAAAACTGTTTTTT.

V gene TRBV7-2 combines with J gene TRBJ2-1; 7 nucleotides agree with TRBD1. J was trimmed by 8 bases and V by 5 bases; bases with no gene match: 6. Germline CDR1 is SGHTA and CDR2 is FQGNSA. CDR3 size: 13 residues. The CDR3 DNA reads as TGTGCCAGCAGCCGTAAAGGGGGCGATGAGCAGTTCTTC. This gives the protein CASSRKGGDEQFF.

The table lists this clonotype with a few counts. The chain couples TRBV10-3 to TRBJ2-5, with a possible D match to TRBD2 (6 bases). Germline V CDR1 and CDR2: ENHRY, SYGVKD. This CDR3 region has 11 residues. V shed 10 bases and J shed 5 bases, with 11 bases lying between them. Here the CDR3 reads CATSGWETQYF. The CDR3 nucleotides are TGTGCCACCAGCGGGTGGGAGACCCAGTACTTC.

This clonotype was counted between two and nine times. The chain carries TRBV12-3 or TRBV12-4 and TRBJ2-5; D ambiguous. V shed 4 bases and J shed 2 bases, with 14 bases lying between them. This CDR3 region has 15 residues. For the CDR3, the DNA is TGTGCCAGCAGTTCCCGGGCCCCAGGTCAAGAGACCCAGTACTTC. Encoded protein: CASSSRAPGQETQYF.

This clonotype appeared a few times. The chain has TRBV7-9 and TRBJ2-3; TRBD1 aligns across 8 bases. The trim removed 5 bases at V and 2 bases at J, leaving 9 bases unmatched. This CDR3 spans 16 amino acids. In germline, CDR1 is SEHNR, CDR2 FQNEAQ (reference sequence). CDR3 bases: TGTGCCAGCAGCCAACGACAGGGGACCTTCACAGATACGCAGTATTTT. This translates into CASSQRQGTFTDTQYF.

This clonotype appeared a few times. This chain connects TRBV6-2 or TRBV6-3 to TRBJ2-7; the D gene is possibly TRBD2 (5 bases). Trimming shortened V by 5 bases and J by 2 bases, and 10 bases separated the two germline ends. Germline CDR1 MNHEY, CDR2 SVGEGT. The CDR3 extends over 13 amino acids. As DNA, the CDR3 is TGTGCCAGCAGTCCGGACTGGGCCTACGAGCAGTACTTC. Amino acids: CASSPDWAYEQYF.

CDR3 amino acids: CATSDGTGGAKNIQYF. The CDR3 coding sequence is TGTGCCACCAGTGATGGGACAGGGGGGGCCAAAAACATTCAGTACTTC. This rearrangement joins TRBV24-1 to TRBJ2-4; 11 bases match TRBD1. Trimming removed 3 bases from V and 1 base from J; junction bases left unmatched: 1. Germline V lookup: CDR1 KGHDR, CDR2 SFDVKD. The CDR3 loop spans 16 amino acids.